A single sample is the source of the 6 T cell receptor beta chains below, sequenced in a study of blood T cell repertoires in COVID-19 (TCRdb year 2020). The library was generated by the immunoSEQ multiplex PCR assay. The source is immuneACCESS, and TCRdb retained only in-frame sequences with V and J called. Part of the clones is not carried over; for the studies checked, unresolved V genes explain less than half of this, and the remainder is unexplained. Recorded for this sample are 65,000 to 90,000 clones; about 83% of them occurred a single time. 25% to 30% of the sample comes from the top ten. The material sequenced was peripheral blood. The receptors stem from an elderly woman with acute or convalescent COVID-19.

The genes are TRBV5-1 and TRBJ2-2, with D uncertain. This CDR3 is built from 15 residues. Germline CDR1 SGHRS, CDR2 YFSETQ. V was shortened by 1 base and J by 4 bases, with 11 bases between the two germline ends. The CDR3 sequence: CASSLTRQTTGELFF. CDR3 DNA: TGCGCCAGCAGCTTGACGCGACAAACCACCGGGGAGCTGTTTTTT. The whole variable domain, remainder taken from reference TRBV5-1 and TRBJ2-2, is KAGVTQTPRYLIKTRGQQVTLSCSPISGHRSVSWYQQTPGQGLQFLFEYFSETQRNKGNFPGRFSGRQFSNSRSEMNVSTLELGDSALYLCASSLTRQTTGELFFGEGSRLTVL.

The chain has TRBV9 and TRBJ2-4, with 7 bases identical to TRBD1. The germline V gene encodes CDR1 SGDLS and CDR2 YYNGEE. J gave up 7 bases and V 0 bases, and 7 bases lay outside the gene matches. The CDR3 has 15 residues. CDR3 residues: CASSVATGPGNIQYF. In DNA, the CDR3 is TGTGCCAGCAGCGTAGCGACAGGGCCGGGGAACATTCAGTACTTC.

The chain has TRBV18 and TRBJ2-2; a possible D gene is TRBD1 (5 bases). CDR1 KGHSH and CDR2 LQKENI come from the germline V gene. CDR3 length: 15 amino acids. The germline V and J ends were trimmed by 6 bases and 5 bases, with 16 bases remaining between them. The CDR3 DNA reads as TGTGCCAGCTCCGAGAGGCAGGGTGTAACCGGGGAGCTGTTTTTT. This gives the protein CASSERQGVTGELFF.

V is TRBV14 and J is TRBJ2-2, with D hard to call. CDR3 length: 15 residues. CDR1 and CDR2 from the germline V gene are SGHDN and FVKESK. The V end lost 1 base, the J end lost 3 bases, and 9 bases lay between the germline ends. The CDR3 sequence: CASSQGRLYTGELFF. DNA of the CDR3: TGTGCCAGCAGCCAAGGTCGTCTTTACACCGGGGAGCTGTTTTTT.

The chain uses TRBV7-2 and TRBJ2-7, with 12 bases lining up with TRBD2. J lost 2 bases, V lost 4 bases, and 12 bases had no gene match. The CDR3 runs 18 residues. Looked up from germline, CDR1 is SGHTA and CDR2 is FQGNSA. In DNA form, the CDR3 reads TGTGCCAGCAGCTCCAAGGGACTAGCGGGCCCTCGGGCCTACGAGCAGTACTTC. It translates to CASSSKGLAGPRAYEQYF.

The chain links TRBV19 to TRBJ2-5; TRBD1 matches 7 bases. J gave up 4 bases and V 3 bases, and 8 bases lay outside the gene matches. The CDR3 spans 15 residues. Germline values: CDR1 LNHDA, CDR2 SQIVND (reference sequence). CDR3 DNA: TGTGCCAGTAGTATGACGACAGGGCGTGGAGAGACCCAGTACTTC. As protein: CASSMTTGRGETQYF. Using reference TRBV19 and TRBJ2-5 for the parts outside the CDR3, the full variable domain is DGGITQSPKYLFRKEGQNVTLSCEQNLNHDAMYWYRQDPGQGLRLIYYSQIVNDFQKGDIAEGYSVSREKKESFPLTVTSAQKNPTAFYLCASSMTTGRGETQYFGPGTRLLVL.